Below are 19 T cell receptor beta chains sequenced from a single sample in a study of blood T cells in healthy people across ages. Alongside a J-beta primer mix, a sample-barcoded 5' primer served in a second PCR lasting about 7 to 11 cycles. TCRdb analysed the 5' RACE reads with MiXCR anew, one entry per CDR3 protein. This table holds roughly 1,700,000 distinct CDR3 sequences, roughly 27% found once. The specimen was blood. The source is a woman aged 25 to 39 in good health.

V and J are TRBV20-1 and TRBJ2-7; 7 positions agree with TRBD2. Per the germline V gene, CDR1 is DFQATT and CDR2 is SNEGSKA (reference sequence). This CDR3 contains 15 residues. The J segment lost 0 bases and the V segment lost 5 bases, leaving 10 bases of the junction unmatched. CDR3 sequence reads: CSAGTPGLNSYEQYF. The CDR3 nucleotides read TGCAGTGCTGGTACTCCGGGACTAAACTCCTACGAGCAGTACTTC.

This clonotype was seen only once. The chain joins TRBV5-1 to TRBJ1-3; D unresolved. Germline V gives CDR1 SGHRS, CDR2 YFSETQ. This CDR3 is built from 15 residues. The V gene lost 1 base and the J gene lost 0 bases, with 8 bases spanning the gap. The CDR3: CASSLKRDSGNTIYF. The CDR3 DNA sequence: TGCGCCAGCAGCTTGAAGCGCGACTCTGGAAACACCATATATTTT.

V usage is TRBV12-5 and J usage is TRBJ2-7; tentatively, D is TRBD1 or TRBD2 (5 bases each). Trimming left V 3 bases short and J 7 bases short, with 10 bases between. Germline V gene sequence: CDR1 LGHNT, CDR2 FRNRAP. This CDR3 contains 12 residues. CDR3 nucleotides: TGTGCTAGTGGTTTTGAGGGGTTGGAGCAGTACTTC. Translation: CASGFEGLEQYF.

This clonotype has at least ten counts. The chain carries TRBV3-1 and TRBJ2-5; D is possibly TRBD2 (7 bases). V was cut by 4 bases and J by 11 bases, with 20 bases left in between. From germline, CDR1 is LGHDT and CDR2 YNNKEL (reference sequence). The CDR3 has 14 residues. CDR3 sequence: CASSRRGLNPGQYF. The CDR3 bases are TGTGCCAGCAGCCGCAGGGGACTAAACCCTGGGCAGTACTTC.

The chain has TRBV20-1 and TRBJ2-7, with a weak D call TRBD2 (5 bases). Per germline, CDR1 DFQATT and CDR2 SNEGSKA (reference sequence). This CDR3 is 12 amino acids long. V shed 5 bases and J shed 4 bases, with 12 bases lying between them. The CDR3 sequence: CSALQLGYEQYF. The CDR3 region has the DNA TGCAGTGCTCTTCAACTAGGTTACGAGCAGTACTTC.

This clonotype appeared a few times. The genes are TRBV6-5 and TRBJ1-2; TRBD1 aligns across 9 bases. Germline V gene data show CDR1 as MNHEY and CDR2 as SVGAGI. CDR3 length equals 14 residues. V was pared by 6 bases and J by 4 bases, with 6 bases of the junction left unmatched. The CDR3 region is CASRRGQGSYGYTF. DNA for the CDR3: TGTGCCAGCAGGCGGGGACAGGGAAGCTATGGCTACACCTTC.

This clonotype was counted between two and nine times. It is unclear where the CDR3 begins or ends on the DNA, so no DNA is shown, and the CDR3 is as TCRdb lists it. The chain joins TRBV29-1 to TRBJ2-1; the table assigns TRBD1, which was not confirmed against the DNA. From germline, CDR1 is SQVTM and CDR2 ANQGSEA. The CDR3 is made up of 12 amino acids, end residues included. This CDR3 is CSVDVPVSEQFF.

The CDR3 region is CSARDSTSGRETQYF. The CDR3 DNA reads as TGCAGTGCTAGAGATTCGACTAGCGGGCGAGAGACCCAGTACTTC. J is TRBJ2-5 and V is TRBV20-1; the match to TRBD2 covers 10 bases. This CDR3 comprises 15 residues. Unmatched junction bases numbered 5, after V lost 0 bases and J lost 4 bases. Germline CDR1 is DFQATT and CDR2 is SNEGSKA (reference sequence).

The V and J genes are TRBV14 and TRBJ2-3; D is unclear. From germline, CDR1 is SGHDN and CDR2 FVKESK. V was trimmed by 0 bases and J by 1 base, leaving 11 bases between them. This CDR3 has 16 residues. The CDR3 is CASSQDNGPRTDTQYF. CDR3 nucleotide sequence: TGTGCCAGCAGCCAAGATAACGGGCCCCGCACAGATACGCAGTATTTT.

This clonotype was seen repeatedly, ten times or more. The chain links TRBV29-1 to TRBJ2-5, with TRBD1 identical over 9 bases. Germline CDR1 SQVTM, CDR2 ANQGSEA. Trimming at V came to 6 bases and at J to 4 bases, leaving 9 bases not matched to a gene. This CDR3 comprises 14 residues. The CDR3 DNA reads TGCAGCGTGAGCGAACAGGGGGCCGGAGAGACCCAGTACTTC. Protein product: CSVSEQGAGETQYF.

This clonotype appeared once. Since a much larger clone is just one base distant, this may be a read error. In DNA form, the CDR3 reads TGTGCCAGCAGCCAGGGGGTGGGGACTAGCGGGAGCGAGACCCAGTTCTTC. Its translation: CASSQGVGTSGSETQFF. The chain couples TRBV7-2 to TRBJ2-1; TRBD2 matches at 14 bases. The CDR3 is 17 residues long. Unmatched junction bases numbered 16, after V lost 5 bases and J lost 13 bases. Germline V gene lookup returns CDR1 SGHTA and CDR2 FQGNSA.

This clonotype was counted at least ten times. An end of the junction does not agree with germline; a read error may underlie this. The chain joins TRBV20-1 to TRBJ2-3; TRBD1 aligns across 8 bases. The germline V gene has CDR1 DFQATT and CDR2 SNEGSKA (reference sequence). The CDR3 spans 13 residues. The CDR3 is CSARETGENTQYF. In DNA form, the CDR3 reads TGCAGTGCGAGAGAGACAGGGGAAAATACGCAGTATTTT.

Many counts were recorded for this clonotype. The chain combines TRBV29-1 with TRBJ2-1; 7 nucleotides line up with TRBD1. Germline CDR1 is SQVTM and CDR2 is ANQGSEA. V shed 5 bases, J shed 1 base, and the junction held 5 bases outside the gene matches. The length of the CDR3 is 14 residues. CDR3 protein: CSVPDRESYNEQFF. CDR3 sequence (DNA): TGCAGCGTTCCAGACAGGGAGTCCTACAATGAGCAGTTCTTC.

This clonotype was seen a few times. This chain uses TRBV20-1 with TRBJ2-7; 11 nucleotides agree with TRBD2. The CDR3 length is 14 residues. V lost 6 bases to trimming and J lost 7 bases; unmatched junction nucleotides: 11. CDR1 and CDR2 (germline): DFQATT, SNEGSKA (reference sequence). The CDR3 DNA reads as TGCAGTGCGCCAGGGACTAGCGGCTACGATGAGCAGTACTTC. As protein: CSAPGTSGYDEQYF.

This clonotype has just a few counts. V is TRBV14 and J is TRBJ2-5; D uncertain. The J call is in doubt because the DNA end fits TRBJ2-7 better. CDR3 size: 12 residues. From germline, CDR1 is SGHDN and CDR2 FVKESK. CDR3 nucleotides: TGTGCCAGCAGCCGCGCGGTTAACGAGCAGTACTTC. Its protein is CASSRAVNEQYF.

The CDR3 DNA reads TGCGCCAGCAGTGTGTTGGCGGGGGGCAGGGATACGCAGTATTTT. This codes for CASSVLAGGRDTQYF. The chain employs TRBV10-1 and TRBJ2-3, with TRBD2 matching over 8 bases. Germline-derived CDR1 and CDR2 are WNHNN and SYGVQD (reference sequence). The V and J ends lost 4 bases and 6 bases, in that order; junction bases with no gene match: 9. The CDR3 has 15 residues.

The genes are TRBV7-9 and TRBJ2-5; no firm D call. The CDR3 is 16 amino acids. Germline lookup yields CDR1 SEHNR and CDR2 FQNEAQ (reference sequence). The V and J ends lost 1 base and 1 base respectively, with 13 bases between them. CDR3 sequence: CASSLEGQLIQETQYF. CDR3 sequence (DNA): TGTGCCAGCAGCTTAGAGGGCCAGCTAATCCAAGAGACCCAGTACTTC.

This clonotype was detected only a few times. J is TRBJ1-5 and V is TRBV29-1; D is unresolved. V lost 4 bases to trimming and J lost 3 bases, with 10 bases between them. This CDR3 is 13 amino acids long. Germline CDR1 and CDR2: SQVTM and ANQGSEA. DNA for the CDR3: TGCAGCGTTGTAGCTGGGGTCAATCAGCCCCAGCATTTT. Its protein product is CSVVAGVNQPQHF. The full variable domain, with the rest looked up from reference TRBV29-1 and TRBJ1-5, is SAVISQKPSRDICQRGTSLTIQCQVDSQVTMMFWYRQQPGQSLTLIATANQGSEATYESGFVIDKFPISRPNLTFSTLTVSNMSPEDSSIYLCSVVAGVNQPQHFGDGTRLSIL.

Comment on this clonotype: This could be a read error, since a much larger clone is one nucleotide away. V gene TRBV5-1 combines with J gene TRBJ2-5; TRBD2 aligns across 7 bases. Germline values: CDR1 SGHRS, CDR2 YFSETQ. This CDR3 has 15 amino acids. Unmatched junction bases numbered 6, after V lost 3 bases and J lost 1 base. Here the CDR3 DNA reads TGCGCCAGCAGCTGGGGGGGTCGGAGCCAAGAGACCCAGTACTTC. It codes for CASSWGGRSQETQYF.